This T cell receptor beta chain originates from a study of T cell responses to AZD1222 COVID-19 vaccine. V was cut by 1 base and J by 6 bases, with 13 bases left in between. The CDR3 runs 14 residues. CDR1 is KGHSH and CDR2 is LQKENI in the germline V gene. The study's findings and limits: Nearly half of spike-specific TCRs reportedly go after variant regions that carry no mutations. Repertoires were obtained only post-peak T cell response.

Comment on this clone: Its antigen is undetermined.

The data were produced by immunoSEQ multiplex PCR, yet TCRdb's version contains in-frame clones alone and is incomplete. The table records 45,000 to 55,000 clones, under 85% of them present only once. V and J are TRBV18 and TRBJ2-7; the D gene is possibly TRBD1 (6 bases). The source material was peripheral blood, sampled on day 0 of MenACWY control vaccination. The sequence derives from an adult in good health. CDR3 loop: CASSPRDTASEQYF. As DNA, the CDR3 is TGTGCCAGCTCACCACGGGACACGGCCAGCGAGCAGTACTTC. Based on the CDR3 plus reference TRBV18 and TRBJ2-7, the full variable domain is NAGVMQNPRHLVRRRGQEARLRCSPMKGHSHVYWYRQLPEEGLKFMVYLQKENIIDESGMPKERFSAEFPKEGPSILRIQQVVRGDSAAYFCASSPRDTASEQYFGPGTRLTVT.